This T cell receptor beta chain was sequenced in a study of blood T cell repertoires in COVID-19 (dated by TCRdb to 2018 to 2020). About the full investigation: Collaborator samples came from the United States, Italy and Spain and covered acute and convalescent phases of COVID-19. The prospective study material was composed of cDNA or gDNA derived from T cells, B-cell-depleted T cells, or PBMCs. The dataset comprised deeply sampled blood TCRbeta repertoires from subjects exposed to, actively infected with, or recovered from COVID-19. The repertoires were released in a freely available public database meant as a resource for research on the immune response to SARS-CoV-2. The samples were drawn from the first 160 participants of the ongoing ImmuneRACE study and from 1,254 subjects provided by 6 global collaborators. A de-identified subject ID, COVID-19 status, age in years and sex were almost always included in the sample metadata. HLA class I and class II types, where available, came from metadata supplied by the sample provider rather than from assay-based typing. Here is what the overall study found, with its caveats: Clinical and demographic metadata were provided uncurated, with the amount varying by source and participant.

To note about this clone: The antigen it recognizes is unknown. Its ends do not fully match the called genes, so a read error is possible.

Enrolling through a virtual design, the prospective study's participants ranged in age from roughly 18 to 90 years and lived across roughly 23 United States geographic areas. In the prospective study, cohorts were assigned on the basis of participant-reported clinical history obtained from a screening survey and a study questionnaire. ImmuneRACE Cohort 3 recovered participants were defined by two consecutive negative NP/OP PCR tests, healthcare professional clearance, or symptom resolution. In the prospective study, mobile phlebotomists collected whole blood, serum and a nasopharyngeal or oropharyngeal swab from each participant. Additional blood draws and questionnaires over an approximately two-month period could optionally be provided by prospective study participants. Before DNA extraction, prospective study blood samples were shipped either frozen or at room temperature. TCRbeta CDR3 regions were amplified from genomic DNA using the immunoSEQ Assay, a bias-controlled multiplex PCR. In the authors' own workflow: The number of nucleated cells in each sample was estimated from the amplification of reference gene primers within the assay. To quantify the absolute abundance of each unique TCRbeta CDR3 rearrangement, sequence reads were collapsed and filtered. For each sample, productive Simpson clonality was calculated as the square root of Simpson's diversity index across productive rearrangements. TCRdb re-hosts the immuneACCESS table, in-frame sequences only. Its copies lack some clones; in the studies checked, an unresolved V gene accounts for under half of them, and the cause for the rest is not known. That table supplies the V and J calls and clone size; D and trimming were determined from the DNA. The sample yields roughly 330,000 clones; about 87% were counted once. The ten largest clones add up to about 5.4% of the sample.

The germline V gene encodes CDR1 MNHNS and CDR2 SASEGT. The CDR3, from cysteine to phenylalanine, totals 13 residues. CDR3 DNA is the only sequence kept; it has 39 bases, read in frame from the first base. Sequencing was carried out using PBMCs or T cells enriched from blood (not recorded which). The chain couples TRBV6-1 to TRBJ1-1; the D gene cannot be resolved reliably. The source is a woman in her 30s who had recovered from COVID-19. This receptor carries the CDR3 CASREDLNTEAFF. The DNA sequence follows: TGTGCCAGCAGGGAAGATCTAAACACTGAAGCTTTCTTT.